The entry below gives a single T cell receptor beta chain sequence along with its context. Its antigen is still unknown. Cultured CD4+ T cell DNA was sequenced using the Oncomine TCR Beta short-read assay. MiXCR, applied by TCRdb to the PCR reads, yields one record per CDR3 protein. The sample includes around 12,000 distinct CDR3 sequences, 60% to 80% seen only once; the top ten take around 20%. Between the trimmed V and J ends, which lost 2 bases and 5 bases, there was a span of 21 bases. The CDR3 totals 17 residues. CDR1 is SGHTA, CDR2 FQGNSA, per germline. Specified treatment: approximately nine-day PBMC culture with coronavirus spike peptide pools or control peptides (ViraFEST assay). Dates of positive PCR ran from March to December 2020, before US Alpha, Beta and Delta variants. This sample is drawn from a study of vaccination and CD4 T cells after COVID-19. Across the study: For each participant, vaccination comprised two doses of either the BNT162b2 or the mRNA-1273 vaccine. The interval from dose two to post-vaccine sampling had a median of roughly 70 days, and it ranged from 14 to 241.

V is TRBV7-2 and J is TRBJ2-5, with a possible D match to TRBD1 (6 bases). The sequencing sample was made of CD4+ T cells from blood, cultured in vitro. The clonotype comes from a human donor who had recovered from COVID-19. The CDR3 nucleotides read TGTGCCAGCAGCTTAAGGCAGGGGCAAGCCTGGAGGGAGACCCAGTACTTC. Its protein product is CASSLRQGQAWRETQYF.